These T cell receptor beta chains were read from a single sample in a study of identical twins. TCRdb fed the 5' RACE reads into MiXCR, producing one record per CDR3 protein. The sample consists of about 470,000 distinct CDR3 sequences, 24% of them appearing once. This sample also appeared in a second study, on T cells expressing NK-cell markers.

Sample: CD4+ T cells sorted from blood. These receptors were obtained from a young woman in good health. Both conserved end residues are trimmed from each CDR3.

v_call	cdr3_aa
TRBV5-1	ASSLSPGLDTEAF
TRBV25-1	ASSELGSGTYEQY
TRBV5-1	ASSEQGVTYEQY
TRBV5-1	ASSLGSLSSGANVLT
TRBV5-8	ASRPEWTGSDLH
TRBV7-8	ASSLSRQGAKTQY
TRBV29-1	SATLSNTGELF
TRBV3-1	ASSQAPTTAYEQY
TRBV20-1	SARSVAGELF
TRBV7-2	ASSLWAARDYEQY
TRBV7-3	ASSPLEGGDTEAF
TRBV11-2	ASSLVPRGGTDTQY
TRBV20-1	SAWATSGYNEQF
TRBV5-1	ASRPTGGTQAETQY
TRBV20-1	SARDRVGGGGYT
TRBV7-2	ASSPAGTGVLNEQF
TRBV12-3/TRBV12-4	ASSLALRGNGYT
TRBV7-8	ASSTGYSNQPQH
TRBV5-1	ASSLEGQYTEAF
TRBV5-1	ASSLGVVPDTQY
TRBV5-4	ASSFGESSTDTQY
TRBV3-1	ASSQAPPGTRGTDTQY
TRBV12-3/TRBV12-4	ASSPWGNQPQH
TRBV5-1	ASSPTFWATLSGANVLT
TRBV6-1	ASSTLAGGAETQY
TRBV20-1	SARTSGGRNASTDTQY
TRBV18	ASSRLPWGYEQY
TRBV5-1	ASSPIPGLAGGLNEQF
TRBV29-1	SAGTGTDQPQH